This T cell receptor beta chain comes out of a study of T cell repertoires in cytomegalovirus infection (dated by TCRdb to the late 2010s). Study-level background: Donor HLA type was relevant to the analysis, as public TCR beta signatures indicated carriage of CMV infection together with the matching HLA type. General findings and caveats noted by the study authors: In both this cohort and an independent cohort of a few hundred donors, the cumulative frequency of public TCR beta family members distinguished carriers of CMV infection plus the relevant HLA type. The ex vivo response was dominated by HLA-C-restricted CMV-specific TCR beta clonotypes, which also provided the single most frequent clonotype in two of eight donors.

Trimming takes 3 bases from V and 3 bases from J, and the germline ends sit 12 bases apart. Per the germline V gene (reference sequence), MNHEY is the CDR1 and SMNVEV is the CDR2. The CDR3 holds 14 amino acids from the cysteine to the phenylalanine. CDR3 DNA only is kept here, 42 bases in frame from base 1. For sequencing, an Illumina HiSeq 1500 was employed. TCRdb handled the public reads itself, with Q25 trimming in fastp and clone calling in MiXCR, and kept productive beta chains. Merged by CDR3 protein, the rows form single entries marked with the most common genes and DNA. This sample has roughly 630,000 distinct CDR3 sequences in its table, and 20% to 25% of those were observed once. The ten largest clones represent 8% of the sample. In this sample, this clonotype turned up a few times. Which antigen it targets is not known. Within one base of it there is no much larger clone, and no base qualities were kept.

Recombination joined TRBV27 with TRBJ2-7; the best D guess is TRBD1, with 6 bases matching. Material: CD8+ T cells from PBMCs. This receptor was obtained from a human donor in good health (CMV status not recorded). Some clones in this sample may be carry-over from other donors' samples. For the CDR3, the sequence is CASSFSTGNYEQYF. The DNA sequence is TGTGCCAGCAGTTTTTCGACAGGAAACTACGAGCAGTACTTC.